The 5 T cell receptor beta chains in this list originate from one sample, sequenced in a study of OX40 agonist ivuxolimab in advanced cancers. Profiled with immunoSEQ multiplex PCR; TCRdb holds only in-frame clones, not every one. The sample gives about 53,000 clones, approximately 85% of which show up once; roughly 11% is in the top ten. This specimen was CD4+ or CD8+ T cells sorted from blood, taken in a trial of the OX40 agonist ivuxolimab. These TCRs come from an adult with an advanced solid tumor such as melanoma, head and neck, liver or kidney cancer.

The chain couples TRBV29-1 to TRBJ1-2, with D possibly TRBD1 on 5 matching bases. This CDR3 comprises 11 residues. With 3 bases removed from V and 3 bases from J, the gap between germline ends came to 5 bases. CDR1 and CDR2 (germline): SQVTM, ANQGSEA. CDR3 sequence reads: CSVETDYGYTF. In DNA, the CDR3 is TGCAGCGTTGAGACAGACTATGGCTACACCTTC. The entire variable domain, with the rest obtained from reference TRBV29-1 and TRBJ1-2, is as follows: SAVISQKPSRDICQRGTSLTIQCQVDSQVTMMFWYRQQPGQSLTLIATANQGSEATYESGFVIDKFPISRPNLTFSTLTVSNMSPEDSSIYLCSVETDYGYTFGSGTRLTVV.

The V and J genes are TRBV5-4 and TRBJ2-5; maybe TRBD1 (5 bases). The germline V gene encodes CDR1 SGHNT and CDR2 YYREEE (reference sequence). The ends were cut back, 9 bases at V and 0 bases at J, with 15 bases in the middle. The CDR3 is 14 amino acids. CDR3 residues: CATGSGLDQETQYF. The CDR3 DNA follows: TGTGCCACCGGTTCAGGGCTTGACCAAGAGACCCAGTACTTC. Combining the CDR3 with reference TRBV5-4 and TRBJ2-5 gives the whole variable domain ETGVTQSPTHLIKTRGQQVTLRCSSQSGHNTVSWYQQALGQGPQFIFQYYREEENGRGNFPPRFSGLQFPNYSSELNVNALELDDSALYLCATGSGLDQETQYFGPGTRLLVL.

The rearrangement links TRBV27 to TRBJ2-3; D ambiguous. Germline V gene data show CDR1 as MNHEY and CDR2 as SMNVEV (reference sequence). CDR3 length: 12 residues. V lost 8 bases, J lost 0 bases, and 6 bases lay in between. CDR3 coding DNA: TGTGCCAGCGGTACTAGCACAGATACGCAGTATTTT. It is translated as CASGTSTDTQYF.

This chain joins TRBV5-4 and TRBJ2-7; 7 positions agree with TRBD1. V gave up 2 bases and J gave up 0 bases; unmatched junction bases: 5. CDR1 is SGHNT and CDR2 is YYREEE in the germline V gene (reference sequence). The CDR3 runs 15 residues. The CDR3 spells CASSFPGQPSYEQYV. The CDR3 DNA follows: TGTGCCAGCAGCTTCCCGGGACAGCCCTCCTACGAGCAGTACGTC.

The chain has TRBV7-8 and TRBJ1-5, with D uncertain. The CDR3 sequence is 14 residues long. Trimming took off 8 bases at V and 4 bases at J, with 15 bases between the two ends. CDR1 SGHVS and CDR2 FQNEAQ come from the germline V gene. CDR3 sequence (DNA): TGTGCCAGCTCCGGGTTGGACCAGAATCAGCCCCAGCATTTT. It encodes CASSGLDQNQPQHF.